Listed here are 26 T cell receptor beta chains from one sample, sequenced in a study of vaccination effects on CD4 cells after COVID-19. ViraFEST expansion of antigen-specific CD4+ T cells with viral peptide pools preceded sequencing. It was after more than nine days of culture that CD4+ T cells were isolated. The study found no prior SARS-CoV-2 infection in the vaccine recipients, who tested negative for nucleocapsid antibodies. The antigens for these receptors are not known. Clones were read by immunoSEQ multiplex PCR, and TCRdb kept only the in-frame ones, dropping some. The table records just over 20,000 clones, 73% of them present only once. The source material was CD4+ T cells from PBMCs cultured with HCoV-NL63 spike peptides, sampled before COVID-19 vaccination. The receptors shown here come from a human donor who received a COVID-19 vaccine.

The chain employs TRBV28 and TRBJ1-2; TRBD1 is a possible D gene (5 bases). Germline values: CDR1 MDHEN, CDR2 SYDVKM. The CDR3 totals 13 residues. V dropped 5 bases and J dropped 5 bases, with 12 bases sitting between them. The CDR3 sequence: CASSPQGYYGYTF. Written as DNA, the CDR3 is TGTGCCAGCAGTCCCCAGGGATATTATGGCTACACCTTC.

This clone has a single count. The V and J genes are TRBV5-4 and TRBJ1-6, with a weak D call TRBD1 (6 bases). CDR1 is SGHNT and CDR2 is YYREEE in the germline V gene (reference sequence). This CDR3 is 18 amino acids long. Between the trimmed V and J ends, which lost 3 bases and 6 bases, there was a span of 22 bases. DNA of the CDR3: TGTGCCAGCAGCTCGGGGGGGGCGGTTCGTGGCCCTAATTCACCCCTCCACTTT. This sequence encodes CASSSGGAVRGPNSPLHF.

The J gene is TRBJ2-3, the V gene TRBV5-1, with D perhaps TRBD1 or TRBD2 (5 bases each). Trimming pared 4 bases from V and 0 bases from J, leaving 9 bases between. This CDR3 has 14 residues. Germline-derived CDR1 and CDR2 are SGHRS and YFSETQ. This CDR3 reads CASSTGLSTDTQYF. CDR3 coding DNA: TGCGCCAGCAGCACAGGACTGAGCACAGATACGCAGTATTTT. The full variable domain, rest sourced from reference TRBV5-1 and TRBJ2-3, is KAGVTQTPRYLIKTRGQQVTLSCSPISGHRSVSWYQQTPGQGLQFLFEYFSETQRNKGNFPGRFSGRQFSNSRSEMNVSTLELGDSALYLCASSTGLSTDTQYFGPGTRLTVL.

This clone was detected a few times. The chain uses TRBV19 and TRBJ2-2; D might be TRBD1 or TRBD2, each matching 5 bases. The CDR3 contains 15 residues. Germline V gene lookup returns CDR1 LNHDA and CDR2 SQIVND (reference sequence). Deletions cut 1 base from V and 5 bases from J, with 11 bases between. The DNA of the CDR3 is TGTGCCAGTAGTATAGTGGGGGTGAGAACCGGGGAGCTGTTTTTT. Translating gives CASSIVGVRTGELFF.

The rearrangement uses TRBV6-5 and TRBJ2-1; possibly TRBD1 for D (5 bases). Trimming pared 5 bases from V and 7 bases from J, leaving 18 bases between. The length of the CDR3 is 15 residues. Germline CDR1 MNHEY, CDR2 SVGAGI. CDR3 sequence: CASSPTGKRLNEQFF. CDR3 DNA sequence: TGTGCCAGCAGTCCCACAGGAAAGCGATTGAATGAGCAGTTCTTC.

The V call is TRBV6-5, the J call TRBJ1-4; D ambiguous. CDR3 length equals 11 residues. With 4 bases removed from V and 10 bases from J, the gap between germline ends came to 7 bases. Germline V gene sequence: CDR1 MNHEY, CDR2 SVGAGI. CDR3 sequence (DNA): TGTGCCAGCAGTTTAGAGGGAAAACTGTTTTTT. Translation gives CASSLEGKLFF.

The chain joins TRBV30 to TRBJ1-1; no reliable D call. Germline V gives CDR1 GTSNPN, CDR2 SVGIG (reference sequence). With 3 bases removed from V and 3 bases from J, the gap between germline ends came to 11 bases. The CDR3 has 13 residues. The CDR3 DNA reads TGTGCCTGGAGAACGATGACGTACACTGAAGCTTTCTTT. Residues: CAWRTMTYTEAFF.

The table lists this clone with a few counts. The rearrangement joins TRBV7-9 to TRBJ2-1, with 13 bases aligning to TRBD2. CDR1 is SEHNR and CDR2 is FQNEAQ in the germline V gene (reference sequence). The CDR3 extends over 14 amino acids. The junction had 1 base not matched to a gene; V was cut back by 5 bases and J by 6 bases. DNA of the CDR3: TGTGCCAGCAGCGGACTAGCGGGGGTCAATGAGCAGTTCTTC. Its translation is CASSGLAGVNEQFF.

This clone was seen once. This chain links TRBV18 with TRBJ2-1, with TRBD1 as a possible D gene (5 bases). Germline CDR1 KGHSH, CDR2 LQKENI. The CDR3 is made up of 15 amino acids. The V gene lost 6 bases and the J gene lost 4 bases, with 16 bases spanning the gap. The CDR3 spells CASSAQSRTYNEQFF. The CDR3 DNA follows: TGTGCCAGCTCCGCACAGAGCCGGACATACAATGAGCAGTTCTTC.

The table lists this clone with a few counts. This chain uses TRBV28 with TRBJ2-7; possible D gene TRBD1, 6 bases. Germline CDR1 MDHEN, CDR2 SYDVKM. The CDR3 consists of 15 residues. Trimming removed 1 base from V and 2 bases from J, with 12 bases in between. CDR3 region: CASSLFRTATYEQYF. The CDR3 bases are TGTGCCAGCAGTTTATTCCGGACAGCGACCTACGAGCAGTACTTC. Full variable domain (rest looked up from reference TRBV28 and TRBJ2-7): DVKVTQSSRYLVKRTGEKVFLECVQDMDHENMFWYRQDPGLGLRLIYFSYDVKMKEKGDIPEGYSVSREKKERFSLILESASTNQTSMYLCASSLFRTATYEQYFGPGTRLTVT.

DNA of the CDR3: TGTGCCAGTAGTATAGGAGGGGAGAACGGGGAGCTGTTTTTT. It is translated as CASSIGGENGELFF. The chain carries TRBV19 and TRBJ2-2; D is perhaps TRBD1 or TRBD2 (5 bases each). Germline assignment: CDR1 LNHDA and CDR2 SQIVND (reference sequence). This CDR3 region has 14 residues. V was pared by 1 base and J by 7 bases, with 10 bases between. Using reference TRBV19 and TRBJ2-2 for the parts outside the CDR3, the full variable domain is DGGITQSPKYLFRKEGQNVTLSCEQNLNHDAMYWYRQDPGQGLRLIYYSQIVNDFQKGDIAEGYSVSREKKESFPLTVTSAQKNPTAFYLCASSIGGENGELFFGEGSRLTVL.

This chain joins TRBV7-2 and TRBJ2-7, with 8 bases aligning to TRBD1. The CDR3 sequence is 14 residues long. The germline gives CDR1 SGHTA, CDR2 FQGNSA. V was clipped by 3 bases and J by 2 bases; unmatched bases: 3. In DNA, the CDR3 is TGTGCCAGCAGCTTTGGACAGGGACCCTACGAGCAGTACTTC. Translated: CASSFGQGPYEQYF. The complete variable domain, with remaining parts taken from reference TRBV7-2 and TRBJ2-7, reads GAGVSQSPSNKVTEKGKDVELRCDPISGHTALYWYRQSLGQGLEFLIYFQGNSAPDKSGLPSDRFSAERTGGSVSTLTIQRTQQEDSAVYLCASSFGQGPYEQYFGPGTRLTVT.

This clone was detected a few times. The chain is built from TRBV5-1 and TRBJ1-1; 7 positions agree with TRBD1. The CDR3 sequence is 14 residues long. Per the germline V gene, CDR1 is SGHRS and CDR2 is YFSETQ. The junction had 9 bases not matched to a gene; V was cut back by 4 bases and J by 6 bases. CDR3 bases: TGCGCCAGCAGCCTAAGACAGGGTAGCGCTGAAGCTTTCTTT. Translation gives CASSLRQGSAEAFF. The full variable domain, completed using reference TRBV5-1 and TRBJ1-1, is KAGVTQTPRYLIKTRGQQVTLSCSPISGHRSVSWYQQTPGQGLQFLFEYFSETQRNKGNFPGRFSGRQFSNSRSEMNVSTLELGDSALYLCASSLRQGSAEAFFGQGTRLTVV.

The chain joins TRBV5-1 to TRBJ2-7, with 8 nucleotides matching TRBD1. The CDR3 sequence is 14 residues long. Germline V gives CDR1 SGHRS, CDR2 YFSETQ. After removal of 5 bases from V and 2 bases from J, the junction contained 6 bases not matched to a gene. DNA for the CDR3: TGCGCCAGCAGACAAGGACAGGGCCCCTACGAGCAGTACTTC. This encodes CASRQGQGPYEQYF.

The chain uses TRBV9 and TRBJ2-3, with TRBD2 identical over 13 bases. Trimming at V came to 4 bases and at J to 0 bases, leaving 11 bases not matched to a gene. Germline loops: CDR1 SGDLS, CDR2 YYNGEE. The CDR3 has 19 residues. CDR3 protein: CASSPRLAGGKPSTDTQYF. CDR3 coding DNA: TGTGCCAGCAGCCCCAGACTAGCGGGAGGTAAACCAAGCACAGATACGCAGTATTTT.

Note on this clone: Additional DNA sequences in this sample encode the identical CDR3. The rearrangement joins TRBV3-1 (or the pseudogene TRBV3-2) to TRBJ2-5; TRBD2 matches 7 bases. The CDR3 runs to 13 residues. V shed 3 bases, J shed 5 bases, and the junction held 3 bases outside the gene matches. Germline CDR1 LGHDT, CDR2 YNNKEL (reference sequence). The CDR3 DNA reads TGTGCCAGCAGCCAGGGGGGGAGGGAGACCCAGTACTTC. Its protein is CASSQGGRETQYF.

The chain uses TRBV7-2 and TRBJ1-2, with 7 bases aligning to TRBD1. With V trimmed by 2 bases and J by 9 bases, 12 bases remained unmatched. Germline-derived CDR1 and CDR2 are SGHTA and FQGNSA. This CDR3 contains 15 residues. As DNA, the CDR3 is TGTGCCAGCAGCTTACGACAGGGTTCTGGTGATAGCTACACCTTC. Translating it yields CASSLRQGSGDSYTF.

The rearrangement uses TRBV28 and TRBJ2-5, with TRBD2 matching 12 bases. The J segment lost 5 bases and the V segment lost 3 bases, leaving 16 bases of the junction unmatched. CDR1 MDHEN and CDR2 SYDVKM come from the germline V gene. This CDR3 has 19 residues. In DNA form, the CDR3 reads TGTGCCAGCAGTTTTTATAAGATGGCTAGCGGGAGGGCCAGGGAGACCCAGTACTTC. Amino acid sequence: CASSFYKMASGRARETQYF.

This sequence joins TRBV30 and TRBJ1-2, with D possibly being TRBD1 (5 bases). The CDR3 spans 13 residues. V lost 1 base, J lost 8 bases, and 14 bases lay in between. Germline lookup yields CDR1 GTSNPN and CDR2 SVGIG (reference sequence). CDR3 amino acids: CAWSAGPGGGYTF. As DNA, the CDR3 is TGTGCCTGGAGTGCCGGACCGGGGGGGGGCTACACCTTC.

CDR3 protein: CASSLVSADTQYF. Written as DNA, the CDR3 is TGTGCCAGCAGCTTGGTTTCTGCAGATACGCAGTATTTT. V usage is TRBV5-6 and J usage is TRBJ2-3; the D is unclear. This CDR3 contains 13 residues. Germline values: CDR1 SGHDT, CDR2 YYEEEE. Trimming removed 0 bases at V and 4 bases at J, with 6 bases between.

The chain uses TRBV19 and TRBJ1-6, with D possibly TRBD1 on 5 matching bases. Trimming pared 3 bases from V and 10 bases from J, leaving 13 bases between. This CDR3 comprises 14 residues. Germline V gives CDR1 LNHDA, CDR2 SQIVND (reference sequence). CDR3 region: CASSISRDRSPLHF. The CDR3 DNA reads TGTGCCAGTAGTATCAGCAGGGATAGGTCACCCCTCCACTTT.

J is TRBJ2-7 and V is TRBV3-1 (or the pseudogene TRBV3-2); D gene ambiguous. The germline V and J ends were trimmed by 6 bases and 0 bases, with 12 bases remaining between them. Germline loops: CDR1 LGHDT, CDR2 YNNKEL (reference sequence). The CDR3 is 14 residues long. This CDR3 reads CASSQWASSYEQYF. CDR3 coding DNA: TGTGCCAGCAGTCAATGGGCTAGCTCCTACGAGCAGTACTTC.

The chain links TRBV5-1 to TRBJ1-1; TRBD1 is a possible D gene (6 bases). The CDR3 covers 14 residues. V lost 0 bases, J lost 2 bases, and 8 bases lay in between. The germline V gene encodes CDR1 SGHRS and CDR2 YFSETQ. CDR3 bases: TGCGCCAGCAGCTTGGGGGGGGGCAACACTGAAGCTTTCTTT. The encoded protein is CASSLGGGNTEAFF.

The gene calls are TRBV7-2 and TRBJ2-1; 7 bases line up with TRBD1. The CDR3 runs 16 residues. Germline V gene data show CDR1 as SGHTA and CDR2 as FQGNSA. J lost 5 bases, V lost 1 base, and 8 bases had no gene match. CDR3 region: CASSLVQGGAHNEQFF. For the CDR3, the DNA is TGTGCCAGCAGCTTAGTTCAAGGGGGCGCACACAATGAGCAGTTCTTC.

The gene calls are TRBV19 and TRBJ1-2; no definite D call. Germline V lookup: CDR1 LNHDA, CDR2 SQIVND (reference sequence). The CDR3 loop spans 14 amino acids. With 3 bases removed from V and 6 bases from J, the gap between germline ends came to 14 bases. CDR3 DNA: TGTGCCAGTAGTATCCAATCGACCTATGATGGCTACACCTTC. This codes for CASSIQSTYDGYTF.

The chain combines TRBV7-2 with TRBJ2-7, with 11 bases that match TRBD1. CDR3 length equals 17 residues. The germline gives CDR1 SGHTA, CDR2 FQGNSA. V lost 5 bases and J lost 3; bases outside the gene matches: 12. The CDR3 region has the DNA TGTGCCAGCAGCCCCTGGACAGGGGGCGCCTCTCTCTACGAGCAGTACTTC. It encodes CASSPWTGGASLYEQYF.